This T cell receptor beta chain comes out of a study of blood T cell repertoires in COVID-19. This table comes from immunoSEQ multiplex PCR, and its TCRdb copy is limited to in-frame clones, with some not included. This table holds 200,000 or so clones, 80% to 90% found once. Trimming took 2 bases from V and 5 from J; bases not matched to a gene: 9. Germline values: CDR1 SGHTA, CDR2 FQGNSA. The CDR3 has 17 amino acids. The chain links TRBV7-2 to TRBJ2-6; TRBD1 aligns across 7 bases. Input material: peripheral blood. The sequence was collected from a man in his sixties with acute or convalescent COVID-19. CDR3 nucleotide sequence: TGTGCCAGCAGCTTATTTAAGGGGGCGAGTTGGGCCAACGTCCTGACTTTC. Its protein product is CASSLFKGASWANVLTF.